These T cell receptor beta chains were read from a single sample in a study of identical twins. TCRdb re-analysed the 5' RACE reads in MiXCR, keeping a single row per CDR3 protein. This table holds fewer than 500,000 distinct CDR3 sequences, around 15% found once. This same sample was also taken into another study, of yellow fever vaccine responses in identical twins.

The source material was CD4+ T cells sorted from blood. These TCRs come from a young woman in good health. Both conserved end residues are part of each CDR3. The D gene is left open where the match is weak. Only part of the rows carry a size: once, few, many, or a class if the clone is expanded.

d_call	v_call	clone_size	j_call	cdr3_nt	cdr3_aa
TRBD1	TRBV2	few	TRBJ1-1	TGTGCCAGCAGGGGACAGGGGAGTGGTATAATGGGGGAAGCTTTCTTT	CASRGQGSGIMGEAFF
.	TRBV10-3	.	TRBJ2-2	TGTGCCATCGATCGACGTGGGTGGACAGAGAACACCGGGGAGCTGTTTTTT	CAIDRRGWTENTGELFF
.	TRBV11-2	many	TRBJ2-1	TGTGCCAGCAGCTTAGAGGGACTTTACAATGAGCAGTTCTTC	CASSLEGLYNEQFF
TRBD1	TRBV12-3/TRBV12-4	few	TRBJ2-7	TGTGCCAGCAGTCTAATCACAGGGGGCACCTACGAGCAGTACTTC	CASSLITGGTYEQYF
.	TRBV7-9	many	TRBJ2-7	TGTGCCAGCAGCCCGACAGGGGACTACTACGAGCAGTACTTC	CASSPTGDYYEQYF
.	TRBV29-1	many	TRBJ2-3	TGCAGCGTTGAAGATCGGTTTGGAGGGGCAGGCCACCGCACAGATACGCAGTATTTT	CSVEDRFGGAGHRTDTQYF
TRBD1	TRBV24-1	few	TRBJ1-5	TGTGCCACCAGTGAGGACAGGGGCAATCAGCCCCAGCATTTT	CATSEDRGNQPQHF
TRBD1	TRBV12-3/TRBV12-4	few	TRBJ2-7	TGTGCCAGCAGCCCTGGGGACAGTCATTACGAGCAGTACTTC	CASSPGDSHYEQYF
TRBD1	TRBV7-3	.	TRBJ2-3	TGTGCCAGCAGTTCAGGACAGGGACACACAGATACGCAGTATTTT	CASSSGQGHTDTQYF
TRBD2	TRBV5-1	few	TRBJ2-1	TGCGCCAGCAGCCCATTAATTACTAGCGGGGGGAAAGTAGACAATGAGCAGTTCTTC	CASSPLITSGGKVDNEQFF
.	TRBV2	few	TRBJ2-1	TGTGCCAGCAACCGGGAACTACCGGTATCCTACAATGAGCAGTTCTTC	CASNRELPVSYNEQFF
TRBD2	TRBV6-1	many	TRBJ2-2	TGTGCCAGCAGACTAGCGGGAGGCACCGGGGAGCTGTTTTTT	CASRLAGGTGELFF
.	TRBV10-1	.	TRBJ2-2	.	CASSESGGTGELFFF
TRBD1	TRBV9	few	TRBJ2-6	TGTGCCCCTCCGTATGTACAGGGGGCCTCTGGGGCCAACGTCCTGACTTTC	CAPPYVQGASGANVLTF
TRBD2	TRBV7-2	few	TRBJ2-1	TGTGCCAGCAGCCCAAAAGGGCGGGAGGGCCGTGATGAGCAGTTCTTC	CASSPKGREGRDEQFF
TRBD1	TRBV19	once	TRBJ2-2	TGTGCCAGTACCGGGACAGACACCGGGGAGCTGTTTTTT	CASTGTDTGELFF
.	TRBV10-3	many	TRBJ2-3	TGTGCCATCAGTGCAGGGGATACGCAGTATTTT	CAISAGDTQYF
.	TRBV7-9	few	TRBJ2-3	TGTGCCAGCAGCTTAGCGGGGGGCCCAGGAACGCAGTATTTT	CASSLAGGPGTQYF
TRBD1	TRBV6-2/TRBV6-3	.	TRBJ1-5	TGTGCCAGCAGACGAGACAGGGACAATCAGCCCCAGCATTTT	CASRRDRDNQPQHF
.	TRBV24-1	many	TRBJ2-1	TGTGCCACTCAACCAGGGGGGAGGAGTAATGAGCAGTTCTTC	CATQPGGRSNEQFF
TRBD1	TRBV18	few	TRBJ2-1	TGTGCCAGCTCACCTCTCACCGGGACAGGGTACAATGAGCAGTTCTTC	CASSPLTGTGYNEQFF
.	TRBV3-1	many	TRBJ2-1	TGTGCCAGCAGCCGAGGGGCCGAGACTAGCTACAATGAGCAGTTCTTC	CASSRGAETSYNEQFF
.	TRBV6-2/TRBV6-3	.	TRBJ2-1	TGTGCCAGCAGTTACTCGAGAGATCCGGGGAGCTCCTACAATGAGCAGTTCTTC	CASSYSRDPGSSYNEQFF
.	TRBV12-3/TRBV12-4	.	TRBJ1-1	TGTGCCAGCAGTTTATCTGCAGGCAACACTGAAGCTTTCTTT	CASSLSAGNTEAFF
TRBD2	TRBV6-2/TRBV6-3	few	TRBJ2-1	TGTGCCAGCAATCGGGACCGGACTAGCGGGGTGGGTGAGCAGTTCTTC	CASNRDRTSGVGEQFF
TRBD2	TRBV4-2	few	TRBJ2-5	TGTGCCAGCAGAATGGACACCGGGGGGGAGACCCAGTACTTC	CASRMDTGGETQYF
.	TRBV15	.	TRBJ1-1	TGTGCCACCAGCAGAGCGGGGGGCACTGAAGCTTTCTTT	CATSRAGGTEAFF
.	TRBV30	.	TRBJ2-2	TGTGCCTGCCACCAGGGGGGGGAGCTGTTTTTT	CACHQGGELFF
.	TRBV12-3/TRBV12-4	.	TRBJ2-5	TGTGCCAGCAGTTTTGCGGGGTCTCAGACCCAGTACTTC	CASSFAGSQTQYF
.	TRBV20-1	few	TRBJ2-7	TGCAGTCTTACCTTAGACAACTACGAGCAGTACTTC	CSLTLDNYEQYF
.	TRBV6-2/TRBV6-3	few	TRBJ1-5	TGTGCCAGCAGACTAACACGACATCAGCCCCAGCATTTT	CASRLTRHQPQHF
.	TRBV5-1	.	TRBJ2-7	TGCGCCAGCAGCGCAACACAGGGAGCTTACGAGCAGTACTTC	CASSATQGAYEQYF
.	TRBV11-2	.	TRBJ2-1	TGTGCCAGCAGCTCCACTCGGAGGGCCCCCTACAATGAGCAGTTCTTC	CASSSTRRAPYNEQFF
.	TRBV10-3	few	TRBJ2-1	TGTGCCATCAGGAAGGACAGTTCCTACAATGAGCAGTTCTTC	CAIRKDSSYNEQFF
.	TRBV21-1	few	TRBJ2-5	TGTGCCAGCAGCAAAACTGGGACCTGTTGGGGAGAGACCCAGTACTTC	CASSKTGTCWGETQYF
TRBD2	TRBV18	few	TRBJ2-5	TGTGCCAGCTCACCTATAGCGGGAGGAGAGACTAAGACCCAGTACTTC	CASSPIAGGETKTQYF
.	TRBV5-1	many	TRBJ2-7	TGCGCCAGCAGCTTGGCCGGCACCTCCTACGAGCAGTACTTC	CASSLAGTSYEQYF
TRBD1	TRBV30	few	TRBJ2-7	TGTGCCTGGAGTGTCGGGACAGCTTCCTTCTTC	CAWSVGTASFF
TRBD2	TRBV6-1	few	TRBJ2-7	TGTGCCAGCAGCCGGCTAGGGGCCTCGGGAGGTACCTACGAGCAGTACTTC	CASSRLGASGGTYEQYF
.	TRBV7-2	.	TRBJ2-3	TGTGCCAGCAGCCCAAGACAGATCACAGATACGCAGTATTTT	CASSPRQITDTQYF
.	TRBV9	few	TRBJ2-7	TGTGCCAGCAGCGTAGAACAGGGCTACGAGCAGTACTTC	CASSVEQGYEQYF
.	TRBV5-1	many	TRBJ2-7	TGCGCCAGCAGCTTGGAGGCAGCGAGTAGCGTCGAGCAGTACTTC	CASSLEAASSVEQYF
.	TRBV6-2/TRBV6-3	.	TRBJ2-1	TGTGCCAGCACCATGGACCCCGTGTATGAGCAGTTCTTC	CASTMDPVYEQFF
.	TRBV12-3/TRBV12-4	few	TRBJ2-1	TGTGCCAGCAGTTTCCTCCCAGGGGAGCAGTTCTTC	CASSFLPGEQFF